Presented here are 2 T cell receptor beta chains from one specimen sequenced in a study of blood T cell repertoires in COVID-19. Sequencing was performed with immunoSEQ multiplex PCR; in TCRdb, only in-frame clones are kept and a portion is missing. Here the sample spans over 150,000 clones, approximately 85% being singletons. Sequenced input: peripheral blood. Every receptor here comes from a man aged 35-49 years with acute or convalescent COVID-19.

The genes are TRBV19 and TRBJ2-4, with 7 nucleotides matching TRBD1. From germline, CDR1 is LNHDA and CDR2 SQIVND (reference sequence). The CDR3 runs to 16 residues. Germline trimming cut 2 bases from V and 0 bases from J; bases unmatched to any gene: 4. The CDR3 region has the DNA TGTGCCAGTAGTATAACAGGGGAAATAGCCAAAAACATTCAGTACTTC. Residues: CASSITGEIAKNIQYF.

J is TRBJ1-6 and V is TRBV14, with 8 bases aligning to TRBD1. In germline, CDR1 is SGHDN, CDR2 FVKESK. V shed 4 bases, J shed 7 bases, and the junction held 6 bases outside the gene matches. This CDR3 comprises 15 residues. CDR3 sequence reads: CASSPANRGNSPLHF. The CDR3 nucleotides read TGTGCCAGCAGCCCTGCCAACAGGGGGAATTCACCCCTCCACTTT.